This TCR beta chain is drawn from a study of blood T cell repertoires in COVID-19. Study background: From the United States, Italy and Spain came samples of acute and convalescent COVID-19.

In the original processing: Estimated nucleated cell counts came from reference gene primer amplification. Measured with immunoSEQ multiplex PCR; TCRdb has only the in-frame clones, and not every one. D and trimming come from the DNA, and the V and J calls and clone size come from that table. The top ten clones hold 1.2% of a sample with roughly 330,000 clones, around 83% of them seen once. With 4 bases clipped from V and 1 base from J, the junction kept 10 bases outside the gene matches. Per germline, CDR1 SGHNT and CDR2 YYREEE (reference sequence). The CDR3 consists of 18 residues. The sample taken for sequencing was peripheral blood. V is TRBV5-4 and J is TRBJ2-3; 12 nucleotides match TRBD2. This TCR derives from a woman aged 45 to 65 with acute or convalescent COVID-19. The CDR3 DNA reads TGTGCCAGCAGCGCACTAGCGGGGGGCCTCTCTCGCACAGATACGCAGTATTTT. It translates to CASSALAGGLSRTDTQYF.